This TCR beta chain was observed in a study of blood T cell dynamics during melanoma immunotherapy. Study findings and constraints: Clones driving repertoire changes may be melanoma-specific or general immune activation.

Produced via immunoSEQ multiplex PCR; TCRdb's table is partial and in-frame only. Of approximately 22,000 clones listed, approximately 88% are singletons. The time point is: pre-treatment baseline. At 12 weeks after first infusion, RECIST 1.1 defined response for most patients. This clone was observed a handful of times. What it recognizes is unknown. This CDR3 is built from 14 residues. The germline V and J ends were trimmed by 5 bases and 3 bases, with 11 bases remaining between them. Germline values: CDR1 MNHEY, CDR2 SMNVEV (reference sequence). The chain joins TRBV27 to TRBJ1-3, with a tentative D call TRBD1 (5 bases). The TCR comes from a human donor with melanoma. The sample consisted of blood, taken from a patient treated with checkpoint blockade. This CDR3 reads CASSPGWGGNTIYF. As DNA, the CDR3 is TGTGCCAGCAGTCCAGGGTGGGGTGGAAACACCATATATTTT.